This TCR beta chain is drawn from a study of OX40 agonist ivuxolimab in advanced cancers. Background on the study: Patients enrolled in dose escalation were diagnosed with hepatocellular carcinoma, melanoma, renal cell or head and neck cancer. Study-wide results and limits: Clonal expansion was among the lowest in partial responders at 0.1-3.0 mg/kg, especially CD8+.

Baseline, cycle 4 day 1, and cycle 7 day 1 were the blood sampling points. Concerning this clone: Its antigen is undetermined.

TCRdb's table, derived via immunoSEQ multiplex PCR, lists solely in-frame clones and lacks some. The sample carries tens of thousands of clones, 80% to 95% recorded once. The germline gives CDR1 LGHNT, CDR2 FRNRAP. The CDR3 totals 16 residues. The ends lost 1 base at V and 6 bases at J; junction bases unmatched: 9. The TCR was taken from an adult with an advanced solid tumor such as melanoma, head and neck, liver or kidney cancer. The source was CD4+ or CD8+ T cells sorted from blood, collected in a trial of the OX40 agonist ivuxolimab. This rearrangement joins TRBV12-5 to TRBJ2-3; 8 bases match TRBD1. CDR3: CASGLEPQGAGDTQYF. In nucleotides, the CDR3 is TGTGCTAGTGGTTTGGAACCCCAGGGGGCTGGGGATACGCAGTATTTT. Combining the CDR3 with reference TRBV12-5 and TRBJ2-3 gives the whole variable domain DARVTQTPRHKVTEMGQEVTMRCQPILGHNTVFWYRQTMMQGLELLAYFRNRAPLDDSGMPKDRFSAEMPDATLATLKIQPSEPRDSAVYFCASGLEPQGAGDTQYFGPGTRLTVL.